What follows are 2 T cell receptor beta chains derived from one specimen sequenced in a study of shared clonotypes between healthy human individuals. Some clones are missing from TCRdb's copy, which holds only in-frame ones; the method was immunoSEQ multiplex PCR. The profile covers about half a million clones, with 65% to 85% appearing a single time and approximately 12% taken by the ten largest. Sequenced input: PBMCs. Receptors were obtained from a woman between 35 and 50 years old in good health. Some clones in this sample may be carry-over from other donors' samples.

The rearrangement joins TRBV4-1 to TRBJ2-3; 9 bases match TRBD2. V gave up 3 bases and J gave up 6 bases; unmatched junction bases: 10. This CDR3 spans 16 amino acids. Germline CDR1 MGHRA, CDR2 YSYEKL. CDR3 in DNA: TGCGCCAGCAGCCACCCCGGCGGGAGGGCCGGGGATACGCAGTATTTT. Amino acid sequence: CASSHPGGRAGDTQYF.

The genes are TRBV6-5 and TRBJ1-2; D is unclear. Germline loops: CDR1 MNHEY, CDR2 SVGAGI. There are 13 residues in the CDR3. V was pared by 2 bases and J by 2 bases, with 6 bases between. The DNA of the CDR3 is TGTGCCAGCAGTTACCGTCAGAACTATGGCTACACCTTC. Amino acid sequence: CASSYRQNYGYTF.